The 27 T cell receptor beta chains below come from one sample, sequenced in a study of radiation and T cells in renal cell carcinoma. Time point described: baseline pretreatment blood. The sample's treatment: 15 Gy SBRT to primary tumor, nephrectomy 4 weeks later. Data came from immunoSEQ multiplex PCR; TCRdb stores just in-frame clones and leaves some out. The sample yields 100,000 or so clones, 86% seen once. Material: blood, obtained from a patient whose treatment included radiotherapy and nephrectomy. Receptors originate from a man aged 45-60 years with renal cell carcinoma.

Here the CDR3 DNA reads TGTGCCAGCAGTCCGGGCCAAATGAACACTGAAGCTTTCTTT. Its protein product is CASSPGQMNTEAFF. The chain uses TRBV27 and TRBJ1-1; D call uncertain. This CDR3 has 14 amino acids. The V gene lost 5 bases and the J gene lost 0 bases, with 10 bases spanning the gap. Germline CDR1 reads MNHEY; CDR2 reads SMNVEV (reference sequence).

The V and J genes are TRBV28 and TRBJ2-7, with 9 bases matching TRBD1. V lost 1 base to trimming and J lost 5 bases; unmatched junction nucleotides: 3. Germline CDR1 and CDR2: MDHEN and SYDVKM. This CDR3 contains 14 residues. The CDR3 coding sequence is TGTGCCAGCAGTTTATTATACAGGGGGCACGAGCAGTACTTC. Protein product: CASSLLYRGHEQYF.

Comment on this clone: At one boundary the junction diverges from the germline segment, which might be a read error. The chain uses TRBV5-4 and TRBJ2-4; TRBD1 aligns across 9 bases. The V gene's germline CDR1 is SGHNT and CDR2 YYREEE (reference sequence). This CDR3 has 14 amino acids. This CDR3 is CASSQGQGKNIQYF. In DNA, the CDR3 is TGCGCCAGCAGCCAGGGACAGGGAAAAAACATTCAGTACTTC.

CDR3 nucleotide sequence: TGTGCCAGCTCACCACCGGAGAAGACTGCCGGGGAGCTGTTTTTT. Protein product: CASSPPEKTAGELFF. This chain joins TRBV18 and TRBJ2-2; no reliable D call. CDR1 and CDR2 (germline): KGHSH, LQKENI. Trimming removed 0 bases from V and 6 bases from J, with 11 bases in between. The CDR3 runs to 15 residues.

The rearrangement uses TRBV27 and TRBJ2-2; no reliable D call. Trimming shortened V by 6 bases and J by 2 bases, and 7 bases separated the two germline ends. The CDR3 is 13 residues long. Germline CDR1 reads MNHEY; CDR2 reads SMNVEV (reference sequence). CDR3 protein: CASRPLNTGELFF. As DNA, the CDR3 is TGTGCCAGCAGGCCACTTAACACCGGGGAGCTGTTTTTT.

This sequence joins TRBV11-2 and TRBJ2-7; weak D call: TRBD2 (7 bases). Germline CDR1 is SGHAT and CDR2 is FQNNGV. This CDR3 comprises 13 residues. V was pared by 6 bases and J by 7 bases, with 16 bases between. The CDR3 region is CASRGLQGSEQYF. Written as DNA, the CDR3 is TGTGCCAGCAGGGGACTACAGGGCTCAGAGCAGTACTTC.

V and J are TRBV27 and TRBJ1-2; tentatively, D is TRBD1 (5 bases). The CDR3 spans 16 residues. The V end lost 5 bases, the J end lost 2 bases, and 18 bases lay between the germline ends. CDR1 and CDR2 from the germline V gene are MNHEY and SMNVEV (reference sequence). This CDR3 reads CASSPLGLRMNYGYTF. CDR3 bases: TGTGCCAGCAGTCCCCTGGGGCTTCGAATGAACTATGGCTACACCTTC.

This chain links TRBV7-8 with TRBJ2-1; the D gene could be TRBD1 or TRBD2 (5 bases each). Germline V gives CDR1 SGHVS, CDR2 FQNEAQ. The CDR3 totals 15 residues. V was cut by 5 bases and J by 5 bases, with 16 bases left in between. Here the CDR3 DNA reads TGTGCCAGCAGCCGAGGGACGAACCCGAACAATGAGCAGTTCTTC. This codes for CASSRGTNPNNEQFF.

The chain couples TRBV7-9 to TRBJ2-7, with D unresolved. Germline V CDR1 and CDR2: SEHNR, FQNEAQ (reference sequence). CDR3 length: 17 residues. V gave up 4 bases and J gave up 1 base, with 20 bases separating them. The CDR3 sequence is CASSSQFTAGISYEQYF. In DNA form, the CDR3 reads TGTGCCAGCAGCTCCCAATTTACGGCAGGTATATCCTACGAGCAGTACTTC.

This sequence joins TRBV7-2 and TRBJ2-3; tentatively, D is TRBD2 (7 bases). This CDR3 is 15 amino acids long. Trimming pared 2 bases from V and 5 bases from J, leaving 14 bases between. CDR1 and CDR2 from the germline V gene are SGHTA and FQGNSA. The CDR3: CASSLNGGPGDTQYF. The DNA of the CDR3 is TGTGCCAGCAGCTTAAACGGGGGGCCGGGAGATACGCAGTATTTT.

This CDR3 reads CASSYGSNTEAFF. In nucleotides, the CDR3 is TGTGCCAGCAGCTACGGCAGCAATACTGAAGCTTTCTTT. The chain combines TRBV11-1 with TRBJ1-1; D remains unclear. Per the germline V gene, CDR1 is SGHAT and CDR2 is FQDESV (reference sequence). This CDR3 has 13 amino acids. V shed 4 bases and J shed 5 bases, with 11 bases lying between them.

V gene TRBV5-1 combines with J gene TRBJ2-7; 10 nucleotides line up with TRBD1. With 4 bases clipped from V and 2 bases from J, the junction kept 9 bases outside the gene matches. In germline, CDR1 is SGHRS, CDR2 YFSETQ. The CDR3 is 16 residues long. Here the CDR3 DNA reads TGCGCCAGCAGCCGAGAAGGGACAGGGGTCCCCTACGAGCAGTACTTC. This sequence encodes CASSREGTGVPYEQYF. Complete variable domain (other parts from reference TRBV5-1 and TRBJ2-7): KAGVTQTPRYLIKTRGQQVTLSCSPISGHRSVSWYQQTPGQGLQFLFEYFSETQRNKGNFPGRFSGRQFSNSRSEMNVSTLELGDSALYLCASSREGTGVPYEQYFGPGTRLTVT.

The chain couples TRBV11-2 to TRBJ1-2; D is perhaps TRBD1 (6 bases). The germline CDR1 and CDR2 sequences are SGHAT and FQNNGV. The CDR3 consists of 17 residues. Trimming took off 3 bases at V and 0 bases at J, with 17 bases between the two ends. This CDR3 reads CASSFYLPGEANYGYTF. CDR3 nucleotide sequence: TGTGCCAGCAGCTTTTACCTACCAGGGGAGGCTAACTATGGCTACACCTTC.

Written as DNA, the CDR3 is TGCGCCAGCAGCTTTGAGCAGAACTATGGCTACACCTTC. As protein: CASSFEQNYGYTF. The rearrangement uses TRBV5-1 and TRBJ1-2; D not resolved. Germline CDR1 reads SGHRS; CDR2 reads YFSETQ. The V end was cut by 2 bases, the J end by 2 bases, with 7 bases between. The CDR3 spans 13 residues.

The rearrangement joins TRBV10-2 to TRBJ1-5; D perhaps matches TRBD1 (6 bases). This CDR3 is 13 amino acids long. Germline CDR1 WSHSY, CDR2 SAAADI. The V end was cut by 9 bases, the J end by 12 bases, with 21 bases between. CDR3 sequence: CASSGQPETIQHF. The CDR3, as DNA: TGCGCCAGTTCGGGACAACCAGAGACTATCCAGCATTTT.

The rearrangement uses TRBV6-1 and TRBJ2-1; D unresolved. V gave up 11 bases and J gave up 4 bases, with 9 bases separating them. This CDR3 region has 11 residues. Germline CDR1 and CDR2: MNHNS and SASEGT. CDR3 protein: CAVSPYNEQFF. The CDR3 DNA sequence: TGTGCCGTTAGCCCTTACAATGAGCAGTTCTTC.

The CDR3 DNA reads as TGTGCCAGCAATCTGAGTGTGGGCCCCACAGATACGCAGTATTTT. Amino acid sequence: CASNLSVGPTDTQYF. The chain links TRBV28 to TRBJ2-3, with D uncertain. The germline V gene has CDR1 MDHEN and CDR2 SYDVKM. V lost 7 bases, J lost 2 bases, and 16 bases lay in between. The CDR3 loop spans 15 amino acids.

The chain joins TRBV7-2 to TRBJ1-1, with TRBD1 as a possible D gene (5 bases). Germline V gene data show CDR1 as SGHTA and CDR2 as FQGNSA. Trimming left V 3 bases short and J 2 bases short, with 13 bases between. The CDR3 is made up of 15 amino acids. The CDR3 region is CASSLRRGVNTEAFF. CDR3 DNA: TGTGCCAGCAGCTTGCGGAGGGGTGTTAACACTGAAGCTTTCTTT.

This clone was found once. The V call is TRBV5-5, the J call TRBJ2-3; D is perhaps TRBD2 (5 bases). The ends were cut back, 4 bases at V and 0 bases at J, with 15 bases in the middle. The CDR3 has 16 amino acids. Germline loops: CDR1 SGHKS, CDR2 YYEKEE (reference sequence). CDR3: CASSRAGGTSTDTQYF. The DNA for the CDR3 is TGTGCCAGCAGCCGGGCGGGCGGTACTAGCACAGATACGCAGTATTTT.

This chain connects TRBV5-1 to TRBJ2-3; maybe TRBD2 (6 bases). The CDR3 length is 12 residues. Trimming pared 4 bases from V and 6 bases from J, leaving 9 bases between. Germline CDR1 and CDR2: SGHRS and YFSETQ. CDR3 region: CASSPSGDTQYF. CDR3 sequence (DNA): TGCGCCAGCAGCCCCAGCGGGGATACGCAGTATTTT. Complete variable domain (other parts from reference TRBV5-1 and TRBJ2-3): KAGVTQTPRYLIKTRGQQVTLSCSPISGHRSVSWYQQTPGQGLQFLFEYFSETQRNKGNFPGRFSGRQFSNSRSEMNVSTLELGDSALYLCASSPSGDTQYFGPGTRLTVL.

The V call is TRBV4-2, the J call TRBJ2-1, with 10 bases lining up with TRBD2. J gave up 12 bases and V 4 bases, and 15 bases lay outside the gene matches. The CDR3 is made up of 16 amino acids. The germline gives CDR1 LGHNA, CDR2 YNFKEQ. CDR3 coding DNA: TGTGCCAGCAGCCCAGATGGGAGCGGGGGGGCCTCTCGGCAGTTCTTC. As protein: CASSPDGSGGASRQFF.

DNA for the CDR3: TGCGCCAGCAGCCAGATGGACAGGGTTGTTAGGGATACGCAGTATTTT. Translated, it gives CASSQMDRVVRDTQYF. V and J are TRBV4-1 and TRBJ2-3, with 8 bases lining up with TRBD1. CDR3 length: 16 residues. Germline CDR1 MGHRA, CDR2 YSYEKL. The J segment lost 6 bases and the V segment lost 3 bases, leaving 11 bases of the junction unmatched.

The chain joins TRBV19 to TRBJ2-7; D call uncertain. The CDR3 loop spans 14 amino acids. V lost 4 bases, J lost 2 bases, and 12 bases lay in between. Germline V CDR1 and CDR2: LNHDA, SQIVND (reference sequence). The CDR3 DNA reads as TGTGCCAGTAGTAACCACAATACAGCCTACGAGCAGTACTTC. It specifies CASSNHNTAYEQYF.

The chain's CDR3 is CASSVLAGGQDTGELFF. CDR3 DNA sequence: TGTGCCAGCAGTGTCCTAGCGGGGGGGCAGGACACCGGGGAGCTGTTTTTT. The chain couples TRBV6-1 to TRBJ2-2; 12 bases fit TRBD2. This CDR3 region has 17 residues. Germline-derived CDR1 and CDR2 are MNHNS and SASEGT. V shed 4 bases, J shed 3 bases, and the junction held 6 bases outside the gene matches.

The chain carries TRBV5-5 and TRBJ2-2; tentative D call: TRBD2 (5 bases). Germline loops: CDR1 SGHKS, CDR2 YYEKEE (reference sequence). This CDR3 comprises 15 residues. The germline V and J ends were trimmed by 1 base and 3 bases, with 10 bases remaining between them. As DNA, the CDR3 is TGTGCCAGCAGCTTGCGGGAATTGGACACCGGGGAGCTGTTTTTT. As protein: CASSLRELDTGELFF.

This rearrangement joins TRBV28 to TRBJ1-5; no definite D call. This CDR3 has 13 residues. The germline gives CDR1 MDHEN, CDR2 SYDVKM. V lost 6 bases to trimming and J lost 10 bases, with 16 bases between them. The CDR3 loop is CASRMDLAGPQHF. CDR3 sequence (DNA): TGTGCCAGCAGAATGGACCTCGCCGGACCCCAGCATTTT.

V and J are TRBV10-3 and TRBJ1-2; maybe TRBD1 (5 bases). In germline, CDR1 is ENHRY, CDR2 SYGVKD. The V end lost 7 bases, the J end lost 8 bases, and 20 bases lay between the germline ends. CDR3 length: 14 residues. CDR3 DNA sequence: TGTGCCATCAAGATCCCGTGGGGGGATTTGGGCTACACCTTC. Translated: CAIKIPWGDLGYTF.